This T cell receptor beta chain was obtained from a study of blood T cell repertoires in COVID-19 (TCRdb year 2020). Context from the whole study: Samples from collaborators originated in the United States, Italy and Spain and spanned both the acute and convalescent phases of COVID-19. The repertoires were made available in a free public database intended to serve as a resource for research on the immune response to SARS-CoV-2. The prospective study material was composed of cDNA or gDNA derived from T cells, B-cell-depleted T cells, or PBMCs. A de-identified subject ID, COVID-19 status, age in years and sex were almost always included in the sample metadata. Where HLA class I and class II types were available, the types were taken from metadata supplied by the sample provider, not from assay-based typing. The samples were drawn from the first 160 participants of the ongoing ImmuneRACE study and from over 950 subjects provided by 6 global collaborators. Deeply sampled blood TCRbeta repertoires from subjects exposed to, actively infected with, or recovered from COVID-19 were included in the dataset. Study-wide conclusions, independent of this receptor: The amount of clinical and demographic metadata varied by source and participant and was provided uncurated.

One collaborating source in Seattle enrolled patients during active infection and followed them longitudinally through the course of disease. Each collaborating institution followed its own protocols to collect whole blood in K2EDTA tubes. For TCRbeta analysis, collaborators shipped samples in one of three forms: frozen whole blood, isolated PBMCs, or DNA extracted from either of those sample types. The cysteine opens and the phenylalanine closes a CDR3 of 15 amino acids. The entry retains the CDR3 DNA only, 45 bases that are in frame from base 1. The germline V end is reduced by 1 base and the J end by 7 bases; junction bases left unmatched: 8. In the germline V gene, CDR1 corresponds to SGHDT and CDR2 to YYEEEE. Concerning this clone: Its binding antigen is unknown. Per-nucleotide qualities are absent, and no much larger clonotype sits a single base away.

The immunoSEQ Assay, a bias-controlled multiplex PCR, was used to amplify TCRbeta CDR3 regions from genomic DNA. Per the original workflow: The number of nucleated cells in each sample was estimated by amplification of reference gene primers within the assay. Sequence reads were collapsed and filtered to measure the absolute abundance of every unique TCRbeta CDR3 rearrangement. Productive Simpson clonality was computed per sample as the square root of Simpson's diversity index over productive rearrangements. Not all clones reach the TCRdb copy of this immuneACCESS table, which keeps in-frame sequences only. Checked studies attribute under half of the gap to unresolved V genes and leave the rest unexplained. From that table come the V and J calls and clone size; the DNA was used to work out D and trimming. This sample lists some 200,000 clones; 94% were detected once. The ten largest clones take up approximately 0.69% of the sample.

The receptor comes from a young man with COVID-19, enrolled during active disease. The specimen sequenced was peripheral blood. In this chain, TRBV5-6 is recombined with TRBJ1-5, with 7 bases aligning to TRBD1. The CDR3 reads CASSLRGQGGQPQHF. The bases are TGTGCCAGCAGCTTGAGAGGGCAGGGGGGACAGCCCCAGCATTTT.